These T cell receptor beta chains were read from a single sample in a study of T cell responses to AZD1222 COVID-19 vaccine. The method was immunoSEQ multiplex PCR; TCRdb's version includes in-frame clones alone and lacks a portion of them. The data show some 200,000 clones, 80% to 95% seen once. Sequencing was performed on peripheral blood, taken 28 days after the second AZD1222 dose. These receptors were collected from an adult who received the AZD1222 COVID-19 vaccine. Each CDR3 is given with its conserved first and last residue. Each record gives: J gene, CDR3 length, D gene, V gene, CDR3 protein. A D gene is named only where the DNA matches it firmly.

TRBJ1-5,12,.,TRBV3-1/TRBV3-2,CASSQQGQPQHF
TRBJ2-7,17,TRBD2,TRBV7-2,CASSSTRVAGASYEQYF
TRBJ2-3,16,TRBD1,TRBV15,CATSRAAGQGSDTQYF
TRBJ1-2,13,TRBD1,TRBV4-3,CASSQVTGGGYTF
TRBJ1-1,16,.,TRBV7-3,CASSLTPTPLNTEAFF
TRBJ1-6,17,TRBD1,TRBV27,CASVMSGQGFYNSPLHF
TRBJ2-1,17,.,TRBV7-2,CASSFFLGGIFYNEQFF
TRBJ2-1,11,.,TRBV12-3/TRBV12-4,CASSGVGEQFF
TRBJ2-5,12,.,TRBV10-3,CAISQDGETQYF
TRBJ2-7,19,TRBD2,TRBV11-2,CASSLELAGATKPSYEQYF
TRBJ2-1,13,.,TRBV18,CASSPLQGREQFF
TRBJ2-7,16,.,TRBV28,CASSFSLEGLSYEQYF
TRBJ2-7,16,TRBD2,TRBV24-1,CATSDPRLAGGYEQYF
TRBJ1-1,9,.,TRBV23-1,CAGSSEAFF
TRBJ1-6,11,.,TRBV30,CALGTYSPLHF
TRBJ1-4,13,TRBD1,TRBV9,CASSGGGREKLFF
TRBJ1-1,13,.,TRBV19,CASSIVQGREAFF
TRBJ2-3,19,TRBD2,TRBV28,CASSLLTLTRLAGGNTQYF
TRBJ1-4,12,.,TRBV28,CASSTRNEKLFF
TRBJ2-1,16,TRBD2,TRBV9,CASSVRGTSGYNEQFF
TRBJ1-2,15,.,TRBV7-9,CASSSGSRAGVGYTF
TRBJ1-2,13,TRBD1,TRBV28,CASSLTGGSGYTF
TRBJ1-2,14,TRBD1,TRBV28,CASSLSGTGHGYTF
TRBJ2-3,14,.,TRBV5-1,CASSLEQGADTQYF
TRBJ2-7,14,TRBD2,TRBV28,CASSLTSGGSEQYF
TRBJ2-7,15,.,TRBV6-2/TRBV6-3,CASSLNTAGLGEQYF
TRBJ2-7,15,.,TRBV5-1,CASSLSVRAIDEQYF
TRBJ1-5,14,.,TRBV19,CASTPESGLQPQHF
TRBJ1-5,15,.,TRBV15,CATSREEYSNQPQHF
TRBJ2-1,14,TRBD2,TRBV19,CATRTSGSHNEQFF
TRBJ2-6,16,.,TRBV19,CASSIPGVSGANVLTF
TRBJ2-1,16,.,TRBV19,CASRDLTGSVYNEQFF
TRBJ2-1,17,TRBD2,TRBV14,CASSPISGRQSYNEQFF
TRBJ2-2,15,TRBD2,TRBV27,CASSFSGSGTGELFF
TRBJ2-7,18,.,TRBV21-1,CASSKGTRTGPLLDEQYF
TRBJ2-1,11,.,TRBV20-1,CSAGTYNEQFF
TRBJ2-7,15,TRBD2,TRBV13,CASSLTGGRNYEQYF
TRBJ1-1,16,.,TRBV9,CASSVGGAGVNTEAFF
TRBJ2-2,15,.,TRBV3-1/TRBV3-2,CASSQAGVRTGELFF
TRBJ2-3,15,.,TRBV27,CASSLTGNGEYTQYF
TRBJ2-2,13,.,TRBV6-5,CASSYWDTGELFF
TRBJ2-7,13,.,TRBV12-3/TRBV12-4,CASTGPRAGEQYF